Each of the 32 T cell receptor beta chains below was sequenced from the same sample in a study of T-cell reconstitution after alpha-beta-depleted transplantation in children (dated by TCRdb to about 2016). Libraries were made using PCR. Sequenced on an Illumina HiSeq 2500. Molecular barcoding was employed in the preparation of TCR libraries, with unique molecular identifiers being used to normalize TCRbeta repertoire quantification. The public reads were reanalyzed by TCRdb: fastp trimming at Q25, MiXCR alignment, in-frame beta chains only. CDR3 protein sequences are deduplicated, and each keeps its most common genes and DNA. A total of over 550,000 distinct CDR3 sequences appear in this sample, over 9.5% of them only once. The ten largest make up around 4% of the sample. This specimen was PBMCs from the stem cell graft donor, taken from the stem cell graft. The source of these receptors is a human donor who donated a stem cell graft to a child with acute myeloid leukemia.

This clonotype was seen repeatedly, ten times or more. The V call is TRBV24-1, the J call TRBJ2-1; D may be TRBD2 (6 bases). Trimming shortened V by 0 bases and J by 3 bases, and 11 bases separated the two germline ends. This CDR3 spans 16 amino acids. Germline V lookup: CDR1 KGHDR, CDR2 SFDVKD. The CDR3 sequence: CATSDLGREDYNEQFF. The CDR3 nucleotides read TGTGCCACCAGTGATTTGGGCAGGGAGGACTACAATGAGCAGTTCTTC.

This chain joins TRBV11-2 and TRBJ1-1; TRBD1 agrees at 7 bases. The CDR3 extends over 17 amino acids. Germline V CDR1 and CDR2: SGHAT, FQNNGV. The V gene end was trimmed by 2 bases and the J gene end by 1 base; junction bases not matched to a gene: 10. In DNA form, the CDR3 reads TGTGCCAGCAGCTTACAGGGGGTTGGCTTATGGAACACTGAAGCTTTCTTT. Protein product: CASSLQGVGLWNTEAFF.

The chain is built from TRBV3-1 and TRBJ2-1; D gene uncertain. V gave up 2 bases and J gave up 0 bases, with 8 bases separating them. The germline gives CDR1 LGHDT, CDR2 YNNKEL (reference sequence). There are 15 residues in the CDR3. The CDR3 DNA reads TGTGCCAGCAGCCAAATGCGGAGCTCCTACAATGAGCAGTTCTTC. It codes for CASSQMRSSYNEQFF.

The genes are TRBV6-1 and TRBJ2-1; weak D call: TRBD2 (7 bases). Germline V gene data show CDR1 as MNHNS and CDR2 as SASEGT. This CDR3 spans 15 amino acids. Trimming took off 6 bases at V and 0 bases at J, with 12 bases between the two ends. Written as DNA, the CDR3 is TGTGCCAGCAGCGAGGGGGGGGTCTCCTACAATGAGCAGTTCTTC. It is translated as CASSEGGVSYNEQFF.

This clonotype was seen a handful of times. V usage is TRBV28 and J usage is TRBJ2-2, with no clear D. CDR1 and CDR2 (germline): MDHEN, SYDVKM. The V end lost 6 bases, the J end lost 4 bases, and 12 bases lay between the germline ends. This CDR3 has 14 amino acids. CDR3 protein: CASSPDASTGELFF. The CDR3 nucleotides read TGTGCCAGCAGCCCTGACGCGTCCACCGGGGAGCTGTTTTTT.

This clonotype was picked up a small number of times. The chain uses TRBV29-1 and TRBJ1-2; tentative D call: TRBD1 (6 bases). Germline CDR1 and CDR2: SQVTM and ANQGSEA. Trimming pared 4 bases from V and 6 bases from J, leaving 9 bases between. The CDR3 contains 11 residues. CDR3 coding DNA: TGCAGCGTTGGGGGGGCGGATGGCTACACCTTC. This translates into CSVGGADGYTF.

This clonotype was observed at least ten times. The CDR3 DNA sequence: TGCAGTGCTACCCCCGGACAGGGGGCGGACAATGAGCAGTTCTTC. Translating it yields CSATPGQGADNEQFF. The rearrangement links TRBV20-1 to TRBJ2-1; 11 positions agree with TRBD1. This CDR3 is built from 15 residues. CDR1 and CDR2 from the germline V gene are DFQATT and SNEGSKA (reference sequence). V dropped 4 bases and J dropped 5; count of bases not matched to a gene: 7.

CDR3 in DNA: TGCAGCGTTGGGGGAATGCGGAACACTGAAGCTTTCTTT. Protein: CSVGGMRNTEAFF. The V call is TRBV29-1, the J call TRBJ1-1; no clear D. Trimming cost V 4 bases and J 1 base, with 10 bases left between them. Germline CDR1 is SQVTM and CDR2 is ANQGSEA. The CDR3 has 13 amino acids. The full variable domain, rest sourced from reference TRBV29-1 and TRBJ1-1, is SAVISQKPSRDICQRGTSLTIQCQVDSQVTMMFWYRQQPGQSLTLIATANQGSEATYESGFVIDKFPISRPNLTFSTLTVSNMSPEDSSIYLCSVGGMRNTEAFFGQGTRLTVV.

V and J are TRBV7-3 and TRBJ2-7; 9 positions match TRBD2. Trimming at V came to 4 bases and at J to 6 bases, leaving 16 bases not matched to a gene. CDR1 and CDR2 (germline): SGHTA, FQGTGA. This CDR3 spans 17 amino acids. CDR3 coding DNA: TGTGCCAGCAGCTACCACAGTCTGGGACTAGCCTCAGGCGAGCAGTACTTC. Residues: CASSYHSLGLASGEQYF.

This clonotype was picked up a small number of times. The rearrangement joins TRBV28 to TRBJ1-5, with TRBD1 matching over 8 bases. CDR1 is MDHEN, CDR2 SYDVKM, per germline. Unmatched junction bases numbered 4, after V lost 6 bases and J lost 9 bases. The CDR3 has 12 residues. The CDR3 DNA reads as TGTGCCAGCAGATTGGGGACAGGGCCCCAGCATTTT. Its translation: CASRLGTGPQHF.

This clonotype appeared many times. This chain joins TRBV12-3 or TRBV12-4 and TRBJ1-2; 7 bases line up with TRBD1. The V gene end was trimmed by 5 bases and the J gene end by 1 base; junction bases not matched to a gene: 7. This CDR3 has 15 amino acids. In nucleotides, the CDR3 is TGTGCCAGCAGTCCGACAGGGAAGTATAACTATGGCTACACCTTC. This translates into CASSPTGKYNYGYTF.

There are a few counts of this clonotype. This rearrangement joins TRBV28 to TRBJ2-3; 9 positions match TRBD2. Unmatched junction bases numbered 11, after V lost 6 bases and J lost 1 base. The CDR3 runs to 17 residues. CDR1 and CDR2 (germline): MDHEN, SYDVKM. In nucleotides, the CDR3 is TGTGCCAGCAGACCCCCCCTTGCGGGAGGGGGCACAGATACGCAGTATTTT. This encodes CASRPPLAGGGTDTQYF. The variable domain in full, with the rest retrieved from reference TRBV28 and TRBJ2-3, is DVKVTQSSRYLVKRTGEKVFLECVQDMDHENMFWYRQDPGLGLRLIYFSYDVKMKEKGDIPEGYSVSREKKERFSLILESASTNQTSMYLCASRPPLAGGGTDTQYFGPGTRLTVL.

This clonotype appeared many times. This CDR3 reads CASSPMGRADLREQYF. As DNA, the CDR3 is TGTGCCAGCAGCCCAATGGGGAGAGCGGACCTACGGGAGCAGTACTTC. The chain couples TRBV3-1 to TRBJ2-7, with TRBD2 as a possible D gene (5 bases). This CDR3 has 16 amino acids. Trimming took off 4 bases at V and 7 bases at J, with 23 bases between the two ends. Germline V gene data show CDR1 as LGHDT and CDR2 as YNNKEL (reference sequence).

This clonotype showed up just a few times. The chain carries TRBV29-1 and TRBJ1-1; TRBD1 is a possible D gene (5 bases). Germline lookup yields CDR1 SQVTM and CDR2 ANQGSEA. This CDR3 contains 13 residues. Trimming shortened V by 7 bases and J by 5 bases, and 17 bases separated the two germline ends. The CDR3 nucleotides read TGCAGCGGATCGGACCTGGGGGGGACTGAAGCTTTCTTT. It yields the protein CSGSDLGGTEAFF.

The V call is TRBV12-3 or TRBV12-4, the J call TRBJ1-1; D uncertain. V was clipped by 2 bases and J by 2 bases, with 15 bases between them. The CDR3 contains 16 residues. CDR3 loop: CASSLSVASTNTEAFF. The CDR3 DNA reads TGTGCCAGCAGTTTATCGGTGGCATCGACTAACACTGAAGCTTTCTTT.

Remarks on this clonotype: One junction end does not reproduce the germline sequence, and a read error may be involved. CDR3 DNA: TGTGCCAGCAGCTTCCAACTAGACAATGGGCAGTTCTTC. Translated, it gives CASSFQLDNGQFF. The chain employs TRBV7-3 and TRBJ2-1; weak D call: TRBD2 (5 bases). Germline V CDR1 and CDR2: SGHTA, FQGTGA. This CDR3 comprises 13 residues. The entire variable domain, with the rest obtained from reference TRBV7-3 and TRBJ2-1, is as follows: GAGVSQTPSNKVTEKGKYVELRCDPISGHTALYWYRQSLGQGPEFLIYFQGTGAADDSGLPNDRFFAVRPEGSVSTLKIQRTERGDSAVYLCASSFQLDNGQFFGPGTRLTVL.

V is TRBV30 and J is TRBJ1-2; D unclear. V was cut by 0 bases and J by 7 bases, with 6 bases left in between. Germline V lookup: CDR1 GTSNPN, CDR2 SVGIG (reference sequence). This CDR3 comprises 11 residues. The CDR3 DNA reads TGTGCCTGGAGTGTTGGGGTTGGCTACACCTTC. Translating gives CAWSVGVGYTF.

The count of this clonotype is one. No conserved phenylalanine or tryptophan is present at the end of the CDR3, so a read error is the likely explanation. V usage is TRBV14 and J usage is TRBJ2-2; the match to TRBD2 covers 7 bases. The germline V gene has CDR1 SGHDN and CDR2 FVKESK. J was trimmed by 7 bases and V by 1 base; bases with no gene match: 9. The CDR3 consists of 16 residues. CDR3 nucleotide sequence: TGTGCCAGCAGCCAAGTGGCGGGAGCCCTTAACGGGGAGCTGTTTGTT. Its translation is CASSQVAGALNGELFV.

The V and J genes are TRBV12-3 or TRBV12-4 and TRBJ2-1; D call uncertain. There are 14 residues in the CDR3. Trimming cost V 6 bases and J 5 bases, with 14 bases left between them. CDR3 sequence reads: CASSRKGQHNEQFF. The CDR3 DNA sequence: TGTGCCAGCAGCCGTAAAGGGCAGCACAATGAGCAGTTCTTC.

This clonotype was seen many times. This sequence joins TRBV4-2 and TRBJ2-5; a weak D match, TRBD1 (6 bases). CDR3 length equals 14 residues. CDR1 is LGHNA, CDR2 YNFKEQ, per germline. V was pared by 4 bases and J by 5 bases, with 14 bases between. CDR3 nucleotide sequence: TGTGCCAGCAGCCCGTCGGCCACAGGGGAGACCCAGTACTTC. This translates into CASSPSATGETQYF.

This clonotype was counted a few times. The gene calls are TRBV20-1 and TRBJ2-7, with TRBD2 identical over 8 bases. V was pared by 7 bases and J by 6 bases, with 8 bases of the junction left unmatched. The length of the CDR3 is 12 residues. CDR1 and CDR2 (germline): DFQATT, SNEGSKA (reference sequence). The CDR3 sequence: CSGREGPLEQYF. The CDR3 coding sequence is TGCAGTGGCCGGGAGGGCCCTCTCGAGCAGTACTTC.

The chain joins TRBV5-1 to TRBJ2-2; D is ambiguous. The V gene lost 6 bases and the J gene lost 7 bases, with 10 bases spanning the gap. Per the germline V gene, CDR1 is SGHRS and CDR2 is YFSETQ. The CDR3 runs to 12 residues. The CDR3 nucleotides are TGCGCCAGCACCAAATCGAACGGGGAGCTGTTTTTT. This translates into CASTKSNGELFF.

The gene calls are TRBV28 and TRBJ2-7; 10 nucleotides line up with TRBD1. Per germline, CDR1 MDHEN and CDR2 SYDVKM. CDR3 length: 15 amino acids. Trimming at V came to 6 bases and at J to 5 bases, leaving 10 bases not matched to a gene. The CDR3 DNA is TGTGCCAGCAGCACTCCCGGGACAGGGGTCCACGAGCAGTACTTC. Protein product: CASSTPGTGVHEQYF.

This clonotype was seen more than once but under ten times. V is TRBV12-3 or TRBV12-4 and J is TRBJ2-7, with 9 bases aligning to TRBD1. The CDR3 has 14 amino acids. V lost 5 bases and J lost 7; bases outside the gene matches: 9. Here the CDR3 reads CASSPTGGRREQYF. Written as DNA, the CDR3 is TGTGCCAGCAGTCCAACAGGGGGCCGAAGGGAGCAGTACTTC.

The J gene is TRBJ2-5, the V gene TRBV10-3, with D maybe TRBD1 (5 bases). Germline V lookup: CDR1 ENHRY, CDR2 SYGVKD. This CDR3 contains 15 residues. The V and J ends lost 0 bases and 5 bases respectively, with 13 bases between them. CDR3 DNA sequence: TGTGCCATCAGTGAGTCGATGGGGCAGAGGGAGACCCAGTACTTC. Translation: CAISESMGQRETQYF.

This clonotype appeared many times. The CDR3 protein is CASSATLYEQYF. In DNA form, the CDR3 reads TGTGCCAGCAGCGCGACTCTGTACGAGCAGTACTTC. The chain uses TRBV7-9 and TRBJ2-7; D call uncertain. The CDR3 spans 12 residues. Germline V gene data show CDR1 as SEHNR and CDR2 as FQNEAQ (reference sequence). With 5 bases removed from V and 4 bases from J, the gap between germline ends came to 9 bases.

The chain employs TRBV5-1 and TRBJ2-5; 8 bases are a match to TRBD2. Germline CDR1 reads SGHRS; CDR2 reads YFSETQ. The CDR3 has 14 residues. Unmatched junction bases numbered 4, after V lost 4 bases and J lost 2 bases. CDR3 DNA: TGCGCCAGCAGCGGTCGGGAGGGACAAGAGACCCAGTACTTC. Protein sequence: CASSGREGQETQYF.

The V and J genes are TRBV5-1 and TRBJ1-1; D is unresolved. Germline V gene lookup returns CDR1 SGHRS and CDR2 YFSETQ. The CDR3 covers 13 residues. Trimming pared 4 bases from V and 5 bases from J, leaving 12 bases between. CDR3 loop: CASSGEGGTEAFF. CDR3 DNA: TGCGCCAGCAGCGGCGAGGGCGGGACTGAAGCTTTCTTT.

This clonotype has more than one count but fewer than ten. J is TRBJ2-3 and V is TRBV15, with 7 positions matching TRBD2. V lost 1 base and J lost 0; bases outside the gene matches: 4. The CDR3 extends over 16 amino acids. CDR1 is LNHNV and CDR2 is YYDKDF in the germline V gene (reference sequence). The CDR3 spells CATSRGEGLSTDTQYF. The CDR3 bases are TGTGCCACCAGCAGAGGGGAGGGTCTGAGCACAGATACGCAGTATTTT.

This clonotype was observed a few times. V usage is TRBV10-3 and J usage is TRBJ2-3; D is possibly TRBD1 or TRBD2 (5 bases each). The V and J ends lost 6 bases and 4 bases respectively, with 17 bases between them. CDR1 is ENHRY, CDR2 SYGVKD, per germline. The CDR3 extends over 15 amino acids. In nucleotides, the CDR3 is TGTGCCATCAGCCCGGGGACCCCTGACGCAGATACGCAGTATTTT. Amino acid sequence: CAISPGTPDADTQYF.

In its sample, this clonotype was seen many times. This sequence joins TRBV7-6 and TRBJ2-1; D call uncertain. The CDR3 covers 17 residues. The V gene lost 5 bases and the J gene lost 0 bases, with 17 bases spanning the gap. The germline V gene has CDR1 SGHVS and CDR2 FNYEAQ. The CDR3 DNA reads TGTGCCAGCAGCGAGCGCGCCGGGCAGAGCTCCTACAATGAGCAGTTCTTC. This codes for CASSERAGQSSYNEQFF.

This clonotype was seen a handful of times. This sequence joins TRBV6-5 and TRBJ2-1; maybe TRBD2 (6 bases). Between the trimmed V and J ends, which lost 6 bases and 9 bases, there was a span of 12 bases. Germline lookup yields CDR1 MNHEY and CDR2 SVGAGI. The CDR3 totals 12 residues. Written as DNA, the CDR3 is TGTGCCAGCAGCCTTGACGGGAGTGAGCAGTTCTTC. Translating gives CASSLDGSEQFF.